This T cell receptor (beta chain) emerged from a study of T-cell reconstitution after alpha-beta-depleted transplantation in children. Germline CDR1 and CDR2: SEHNR and FQNEAQ (reference sequence). The CDR3 covers 15 residues. V trimming: 3 bases; J trimming: 1 base; junction bases outside the gene matches: 4. This clonotype was picked up a small number of times. What it binds is not known. Unique molecular identifiers featured in how the TCRbeta library was prepared. TCRdb reprocessed the PCR reads with MiXCR, giving one entry per CDR3 protein. The sample has roughly 4,700 distinct CDR3 sequences; roughly 24% are singletons. Points from the study as a whole: Alpha-beta T cells about two months after transplant reportedly derived from several hundred expanded graft clones. Fresh T-cell production supplied most of the T-cell counts and diversity seen one year after transplant. Diversity of TCRbeta at day 60 was high in some patients, arising from surviving recipient T cells and thymic progenitors.

Sequenced here: PBMCs, mostly from graft donor cells, sampled 60 days after TCRalphabeta/CD19-depleted stem cell transplant. The origin of this receptor is a male patient between 2 and 9 years old who had a stem cell transplant for acute lymphoblastic leukemia, so the T cells may come from the graft donor. This rearrangement joins TRBV7-9 to TRBJ2-3, with TRBD2 identical over 7 bases. This CDR3 is CASSFLAARTDTQYF. The CDR3 coding sequence is TGTGCCAGCAGCTTCCTAGCGGCTCGCACAGATACGCAGTATTTT.